A selection of T cell receptor beta chains follows, all from one sample in a study of blood T cell repertoires in COVID-19. Repertoires were generated with immunoSEQ multiplex PCR, while TCRdb's copy carries only in-frame clones and drops some. The table records about 180,000 clones, under 90% of them present only once. The sequenced sample was peripheral blood. These receptors came from a person aged 65-85 years with COVID-19, enrolled during active disease. Both conserved end residues are part of each CDR3. Each record gives: J gene, V gene, CDR3 protein.

TRBJ2-7,TRBV28,CASSLTGVYEQYF
TRBJ2-3,TRBV14,CASKRGRSTDTQYF
TRBJ2-3,TRBV9,CASSVPSGRNADTQYF
TRBJ1-5,TRBV19,CASSMARAGNQPQHF
TRBJ2-2,TRBV4-3,CASSQAARVTGELFF
TRBJ1-4,TRBV19,CASSWTGGDEKLFF
TRBJ2-1,TRBV7-2,CASSLGPVRSSYNEQFF
TRBJ1-5,TRBV21-1,CASSKGLLQPQHF
TRBJ2-1,TRBV7-8,CASSLASTGGGEQFF
TRBJ1-6,TRBV4-3,CASSQASGGTGTPLHF
TRBJ1-1,TRBV12-3/TRBV12-4,CASSLGQFLDF
TRBJ2-7,TRBV11-2,CASSPEIFSYEQYF
TRBJ2-1,TRBV27,CASSPLQGPRNEQFF
TRBJ2-6,TRBV10-3,CAISLGPVGGSGANVLTF
TRBJ2-3,TRBV19,CASSIFADTQYF
TRBJ2-7,TRBV11-3,CASSFRREYEQYF
TRBJ2-7,TRBV28,CASSSRRDEQYF
TRBJ2-7,TRBV19,CASSIRGYEQYF